The 25 T cell receptor beta chains below come from one sample, sequenced in a study of blood T cell repertoires in COVID-19 (dated by TCRdb to 2018 to 2021). The library was built by means of the immunoSEQ multiplex PCR assay. TCRdb stores this immuneACCESS table with in-frame sequences only. Part of the clones is absent; in the studies checked, under half of the shortfall reflects unresolved V genes, and no reason is known for the rest. This sample is represented by fewer than 300,000 clones; roughly 84% of them were singletons. The biggest ten clones account for roughly 3.1% of the sample. Sequenced sample: peripheral blood. These receptors all come from a young woman with acute or convalescent COVID-19.

V and J are TRBV18 and TRBJ1-2, with TRBD1 matching 10 bases. Germline V gives CDR1 KGHSH, CDR2 LQKENI. The CDR3 loop spans 13 amino acids. After removal of 4 bases from V and 6 bases from J, the junction contained 2 bases not matched to a gene. The CDR3 spells CASSLGTGDGYTF. CDR3 nucleotide sequence: TGTGCCAGCTCACTTGGGACAGGGGATGGCTACACCTTC.

V usage is TRBV28 and J usage is TRBJ1-4; 7 bases are shared with TRBD1. The CDR3 sequence is 12 residues long. Unmatched junction bases numbered 3, after V lost 6 bases and J lost 8 bases. Germline CDR1 MDHEN, CDR2 SYDVKM. Here the CDR3 DNA reads TGTGCCAGCAGCAACAGGGGAGAAAAACTGTTTTTT. Protein sequence: CASSNRGEKLFF. Based on the CDR3 plus reference TRBV28 and TRBJ1-4, the full variable domain is DVKVTQSSRYLVKRTGEKVFLECVQDMDHENMFWYRQDPGLGLRLIYFSYDVKMKEKGDIPEGYSVSREKKERFSLILESASTNQTSMYLCASSNRGEKLFFGSGTQLSVL.

The V and J genes are TRBV14 and TRBJ2-2, with TRBD2 matching over 7 bases. The CDR3 runs to 18 residues. Germline V lookup: CDR1 SGHDN, CDR2 FVKESK. V lost 0 bases, J lost 7 bases, and 14 bases stayed unmatched. The CDR3 reads CASSQESATWRESGELFF. CDR3 sequence (DNA): TGTGCCAGCAGCCAAGAAAGTGCGACCTGGCGGGAGAGCGGGGAGCTGTTTTTT.

This clone was detected a few times. For the CDR3, the DNA is TGTGCCAGCAGTTACATGCGGGCCACTGAAGCTTTCTTT. Protein product: CASSYMRATEAFF. V gene TRBV6-5 combines with J gene TRBJ1-1; no clear D. The germline CDR1 and CDR2 sequences are MNHEY and SVGAGI. Trimming shortened V by 2 bases and J by 4 bases, and 8 bases separated the two germline ends. The CDR3 is 13 amino acids.

This clone was observed once. The gene calls are TRBV28 and TRBJ1-1; 8 bases fit TRBD1. The CDR3 contains 13 residues. Unmatched junction bases numbered 2, after V lost 8 bases and J lost 0 bases. CDR1 MDHEN and CDR2 SYDVKM come from the germline V gene. The CDR3: CASHRGLNTEAFF. CDR3 nucleotide sequence: TGTGCCAGCCACAGGGGGTTGAACACTGAAGCTTTCTTT.

This sequence joins TRBV7-2 and TRBJ1-1; TRBD1 aligns across 7 bases. The junction had 10 bases not matched to a gene; V was cut back by 8 bases and J by 4 bases. Per the germline V gene, CDR1 is SGHTA and CDR2 is FQGNSA. This CDR3 region has 14 residues. DNA of the CDR3: TGTGCCAGCGGACCCAGGGGGACGGGCACTGAAGCTTTCTTT. Amino acids: CASGPRGTGTEAFF. The full variable domain, rest sourced from reference TRBV7-2 and TRBJ1-1, is GAGVSQSPSNKVTEKGKDVELRCDPISGHTALYWYRQSLGQGLEFLIYFQGNSAPDKSGLPSDRFSAERTGGSVSTLTIQRTQQEDSAVYLCASGPRGTGTEAFFGQGTRLTVV.

V is TRBV7-2 and J is TRBJ1-6; D not resolved. Germline assignment: CDR1 SGHTA and CDR2 FQGNSA. The CDR3 has 16 amino acids. Trimming removed 5 bases at V and 5 bases at J, with 16 bases between. In DNA form, the CDR3 reads TGTGCCAGCAGCCTAGGGAGGCGGGCGGATAATTCACCCCTCCACTTT. Amino acid sequence: CASSLGRRADNSPLHF.

The chain combines TRBV6-1 with TRBJ1-1; unclear D gene. The CDR3 runs to 14 residues. The V and J ends lost 1 base and 0 bases respectively, with 6 bases between them. CDR1 is MNHNS and CDR2 is SASEGT in the germline V gene. Here the CDR3 DNA reads TGTGCCAGCAGTGAAGTGATAGTGAACACTGAAGCTTTCTTT. Translated: CASSEVIVNTEAFF.

The V gene is TRBV10-3, the J gene TRBJ2-7; 7 bases are a match to TRBD2. CDR3 length: 16 amino acids. In germline, CDR1 is ENHRY, CDR2 SYGVKD. J was trimmed by 4 bases and V by 0 bases; bases with no gene match: 9. Here the CDR3 reads CAISESPAGNSYEQYF. The CDR3 nucleotides are TGTGCCATCAGTGAGTCTCCAGCGGGGAATTCGTACGAGCAGTACTTC.

This clone has just one count. The CDR3: CASSESQAYSNQPQHF. The CDR3 DNA reads TGTGCCAGCAGTGAAAGCCAAGCATATAGCAATCAGCCCCAGCATTTT. V usage is TRBV6-1 and J usage is TRBJ1-5; D unresolved. The germline V gene has CDR1 MNHNS and CDR2 SASEGT. This CDR3 has 16 residues. Trimming removed 2 bases from V and 0 bases from J, with 11 bases in between.

This chain uses TRBV9 with TRBJ1-2; unclear D gene. The V and J ends lost 6 bases and 4 bases respectively, with 13 bases between them. CDR1 and CDR2 (germline): SGDLS, YYNGEE. The length of the CDR3 is 13 residues. Here the CDR3 DNA reads TGTGCCAGCACCTCTTCAGGTACCTATGGCTACACCTTC. This encodes CASTSSGTYGYTF. The full variable domain, in which reference TRBV9 and TRBJ1-2 provide the parts outside the CDR3, is DSGVTQTPKHLITATGQRVTLRCSPRSGDLSVYWYQQSLDQGLQFLIQYYNGEERAKGNILERFSAQQFPDLHSELNLSSLELGDSALYFCASTSSGTYGYTFGSGTRLTVV.

The chain uses TRBV7-6 and TRBJ2-5; 7 bases are a match to TRBD2. V lost 0 bases, J lost 4 bases, and 8 bases stayed unmatched. There are 16 residues in the CDR3. Germline CDR1 reads SGHVS; CDR2 reads FNYEAQ. The CDR3 DNA reads TGTGCCAGCAGCTTAGCGCCTACTAGCGACGGAGAGACCCAGTACTTC. Translated: CASSLAPTSDGETQYF.

The chain recombines TRBV19 with TRBJ1-5, with a tentative D call TRBD1 (6 bases). The germline V gene encodes CDR1 LNHDA and CDR2 SQIVND (reference sequence). The CDR3 extends over 16 amino acids. Between the trimmed V and J ends, which lost 1 base and 0 bases, there was a span of 10 bases. DNA of the CDR3: TGTGCCAGTAGTATAGTTGGACAGTATAGCAATCAGCCCCAGCATTTT. Protein: CASSIVGQYSNQPQHF.

This clone was counted only a few times. This chain connects TRBV12-5 to TRBJ2-2, with a possible D match to TRBD1 (6 bases). The CDR3 consists of 16 residues. Germline V lookup: CDR1 LGHNT, CDR2 FRNRAP. V dropped 0 bases and J dropped 3 bases, with 11 bases sitting between them. CDR3 amino acids: CASGLVPGVDTGELFF. The CDR3 region has the DNA TGTGCTAGTGGTTTGGTACCAGGGGTGGACACCGGGGAGCTGTTTTTT.

This clone was seen only a few times. The V call is TRBV7-4, the J call TRBJ2-7; 9 bases line up with TRBD2. The germline CDR1 and CDR2 sequences are SGHVT and SQSDAQ. V lost 11 bases and J lost 1; bases outside the gene matches: 12. CDR3 length: 15 residues. Here the CDR3 reads CAPRWVAGVSYEQYF. DNA of the CDR3: TGTGCCCCCCGGTGGGTAGCGGGAGTTTCCTACGAGCAGTACTTC.

To note about this clone: A read error is likely here: a far larger clone is one base away. This chain joins TRBV4-1 and TRBJ1-1; the D gene is possibly TRBD1 (6 bases). The CDR3 runs to 16 residues. Germline CDR1 reads MGHRA; CDR2 reads YSYEKL. The CDR3 loop is CARSLLWDTLNTEAFF. CDR3 in DNA: TGCGCCCGCAGCCTTCTGTGGGACACTCTGAACACTGAAGCTTTCTTT.

V and J are TRBV14 and TRBJ2-5; perhaps TRBD2 as D (7 bases). CDR3 size: 15 residues. V gave up 0 bases and J gave up 9 bases, with 17 bases separating them. The V gene's germline CDR1 is SGHDN and CDR2 FVKESK. The CDR3 is CASSQEWGGGAPQYF. The CDR3 nucleotides are TGTGCCAGCAGCCAAGAATGGGGCGGGGGCGCTCCCCAGTACTTC.

This chain links TRBV27 with TRBJ1-1; the match to TRBD1 covers 9 bases. Looked up from germline, CDR1 is MNHEY and CDR2 is SMNVEV (reference sequence). The junction had 6 bases not matched to a gene; V was cut back by 5 bases and J by 5 bases. The CDR3 is made up of 14 amino acids. The CDR3 bases are TGTGCCAGCAGTCAAAGGACAGGGGAAACTGAAGCTTTCTTT. Amino acid sequence: CASSQRTGETEAFF.

The chain carries TRBV10-3 and TRBJ2-3, with TRBD1 matching over 10 bases. Unmatched junction bases numbered 2, after V lost 4 bases and J lost 1 base. The CDR3 is 15 residues long. Germline CDR1 reads ENHRY; CDR2 reads SYGVKD. CDR3 loop: CAISGGQGGTDTQYF. CDR3 bases: TGTGCCATCAGTGGTGGACAGGGGGGCACAGATACGCAGTATTTT.

This clone was observed a single time. The chain has TRBV7-2 and TRBJ2-1, with 13 bases identical to TRBD2. Trimming at V came to 2 bases and at J to 7 bases, leaving 11 bases not matched to a gene. This CDR3 spans 18 amino acids. CDR1 is SGHTA, CDR2 FQGNSA, per germline. The CDR3 here is CASSLTVATSGRSNEQFF. Written as DNA, the CDR3 is TGTGCCAGCAGCTTAACCGTAGCGACTAGCGGGAGGTCGAATGAGCAGTTCTTC.

The chain employs TRBV4-3 and TRBJ1-2, with D unclear. Germline V gene data show CDR1 as LGHNA and CDR2 as YSLEER. V was trimmed by 0 bases and J by 8 bases, leaving 16 bases between them. The CDR3 contains 15 residues. CDR3 sequence: CASSQDLPAAGGYTF. CDR3 coding DNA: TGCGCCAGCAGCCAAGATCTTCCGGCCGCGGGGGGCTACACCTTC.

The chain recombines TRBV7-9 with TRBJ2-1, with a tentative D call TRBD1 (7 bases). The ends were cut back, 5 bases at V and 8 bases at J, with 16 bases in the middle. The germline V gene encodes CDR1 SEHNR and CDR2 FQNEAQ (reference sequence). The length of the CDR3 is 14 residues. The CDR3 reads CASSQGGQADEQFF. CDR3 nucleotide sequence: TGTGCCAGCAGCCAGGGGGGCCAAGCTGATGAGCAGTTCTTC.

The chain couples TRBV7-6 to TRBJ2-1, with a weak D call TRBD2 (5 bases). The V gene's germline CDR1 is SGHVS and CDR2 FNYEAQ. CDR3 length: 12 residues. V lost 7 bases and J lost 7, with 11 bases in between. As DNA, the CDR3 is TGTGCCAGCACGGCTCCGGGAAATGAGCAGTTCTTC. Its protein is CASTAPGNEQFF. The whole variable domain, remainder taken from reference TRBV7-6 and TRBJ2-1, is GAGVSQSPRYKVTKRGQDVALRCDPISGHVSLYWYRQALGQGPEFLTYFNYEAQQDKSGLPNDRFSAERPEGSISTLTIQRTEQRDSAMYRCASTAPGNEQFFGPGTRLTVL.

This rearrangement joins TRBV2 to TRBJ2-1, with 7 positions matching TRBD2. Germline loops: CDR1 SNHLY, CDR2 FYNNEI. Trimming at V came to 4 bases and at J to 7 bases, leaving 1 base not matched to a gene. The CDR3 length is 12 residues. CDR3 coding DNA: TGTGCCAGCAGTGGGGGGGGAAATGAGCAGTTCTTC. It encodes CASSGGGNEQFF.

The chain employs TRBV30 and TRBJ1-2; D is uncertain. Trimming cost V 2 bases and J 3 bases, with 13 bases left between them. The CDR3 sequence is 14 residues long. Germline lookup yields CDR1 GTSNPN and CDR2 SVGIG (reference sequence). The CDR3 is CAWSRSRGDYGYTF. In DNA, the CDR3 is TGTGCCTGGAGTAGGTCACGCGGGGACTATGGCTACACCTTC.